This T cell receptor beta chain appears in the sequencing data of a study of cytomegalovirus exposure and HLA in healthy donors. Study-level results: CMV serostatus was the sole immune exposure information available. The authors later linked a missense DCLRE1C variant to TCR beta V- and J-gene trimming.

V lost 1 base to trimming and J lost 0 bases, with 7 bases between them. Germline lookup yields CDR1 MGHRA and CDR2 YSYEKL. CDR3 length equals 15 residues. Primers: 60 Vbeta forward and 13 Jbeta reverse. TCRdb's copy holds only in-frame clones and misses some; the assay was immunoSEQ multiplex PCR. This table holds 200,000 to 250,000 clones, more than 60% found once. A remark on this clone: Its target is not known.

The sequencing input was PBMCs. The V call is TRBV4-1, the J call TRBJ1-3, with D unresolved. This sequence was found in a man in his fifties or sixties in good health and CMV-seronegative. The CDR3 here is CASSQVTASGNTIYF. CDR3 sequence (DNA): TGCGCCAGCAGCCAAGTCACAGCCTCTGGAAACACCATATATTTT.